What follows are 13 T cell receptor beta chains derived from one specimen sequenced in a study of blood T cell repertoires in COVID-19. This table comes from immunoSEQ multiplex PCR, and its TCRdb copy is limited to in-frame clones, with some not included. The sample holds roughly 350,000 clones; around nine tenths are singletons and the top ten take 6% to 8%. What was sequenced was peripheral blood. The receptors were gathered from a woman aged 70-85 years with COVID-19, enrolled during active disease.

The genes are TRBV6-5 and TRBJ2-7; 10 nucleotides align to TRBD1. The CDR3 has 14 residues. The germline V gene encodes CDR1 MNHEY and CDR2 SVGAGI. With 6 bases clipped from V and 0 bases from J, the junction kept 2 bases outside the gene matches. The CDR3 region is CASRRDRGSYEQYF. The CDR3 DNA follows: TGTGCCAGCAGGAGGGACAGGGGCTCCTACGAGCAGTACTTC.

The DNA of the CDR3 is TGTGCCAGCAGTCCCGACGGAGCGGAGTCCTACGAGCAGTACTTC. As protein: CASSPDGAESYEQYF. This sequence joins TRBV2 and TRBJ2-7; D might be TRBD2 (5 bases). Germline V gene data show CDR1 as SNHLY and CDR2 as FYNNEI. The V end was cut by 5 bases, the J end by 1 base, with 15 bases between. The CDR3 consists of 15 residues.

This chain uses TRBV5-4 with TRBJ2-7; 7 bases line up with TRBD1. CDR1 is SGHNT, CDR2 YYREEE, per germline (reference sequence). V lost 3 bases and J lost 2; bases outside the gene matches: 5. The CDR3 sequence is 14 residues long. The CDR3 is CASSSRQGTYEQYF. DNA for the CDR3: TGTGCCAGCAGCTCCCGACAGGGTACCTACGAGCAGTACTTC.

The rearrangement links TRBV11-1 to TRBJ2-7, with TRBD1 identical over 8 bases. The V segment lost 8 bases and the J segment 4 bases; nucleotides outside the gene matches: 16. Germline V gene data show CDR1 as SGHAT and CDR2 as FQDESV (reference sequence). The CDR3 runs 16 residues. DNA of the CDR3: TGTGCCAGCCCGTTGACAGGGGAGAGGGCCCTTTACGAGCAGTACTTC. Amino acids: CASPLTGERALYEQYF.

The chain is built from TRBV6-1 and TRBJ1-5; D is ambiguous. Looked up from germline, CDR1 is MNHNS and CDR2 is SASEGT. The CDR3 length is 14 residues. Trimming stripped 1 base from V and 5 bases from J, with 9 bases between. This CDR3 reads CASSEERRDQPQHF. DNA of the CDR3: TGTGCCAGCAGTGAAGAACGGAGAGATCAGCCCCAGCATTTT.

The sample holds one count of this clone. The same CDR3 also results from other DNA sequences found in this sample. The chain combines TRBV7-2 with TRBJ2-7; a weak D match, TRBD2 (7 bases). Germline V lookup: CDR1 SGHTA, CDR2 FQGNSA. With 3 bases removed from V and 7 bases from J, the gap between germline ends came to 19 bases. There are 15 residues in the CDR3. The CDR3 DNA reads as TGTGCCAGCAGCTTGGGTCGGGGGGCTTCCTCAGAGCAGTACTTC. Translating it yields CASSLGRGASSEQYF.

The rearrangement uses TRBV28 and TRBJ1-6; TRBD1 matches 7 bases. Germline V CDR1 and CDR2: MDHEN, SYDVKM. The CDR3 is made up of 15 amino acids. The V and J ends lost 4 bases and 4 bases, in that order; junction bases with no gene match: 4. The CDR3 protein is CASSSGQTYNSPLHF. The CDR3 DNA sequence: TGTGCCAGCAGTTCGGGACAGACTTATAATTCACCCCTCCACTTT.

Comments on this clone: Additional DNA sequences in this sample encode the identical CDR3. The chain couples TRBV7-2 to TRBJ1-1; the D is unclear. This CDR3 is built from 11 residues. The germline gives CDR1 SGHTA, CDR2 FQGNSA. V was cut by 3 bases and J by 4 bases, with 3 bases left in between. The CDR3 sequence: CASSFLTEAFF. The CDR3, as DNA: TGTGCCAGCAGCTTCCTCACTGAAGCTTTCTTT.

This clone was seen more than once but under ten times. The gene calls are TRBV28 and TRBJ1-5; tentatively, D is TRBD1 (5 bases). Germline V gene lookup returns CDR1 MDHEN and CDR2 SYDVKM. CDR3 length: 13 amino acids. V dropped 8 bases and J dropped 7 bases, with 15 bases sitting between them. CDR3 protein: CASVGGVGQPQHF. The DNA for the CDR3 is TGTGCCAGCGTTGGGGGGGTGGGCCAGCCCCAGCATTTT. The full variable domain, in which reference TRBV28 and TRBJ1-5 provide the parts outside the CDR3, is DVKVTQSSRYLVKRTGEKVFLECVQDMDHENMFWYRQDPGLGLRLIYFSYDVKMKEKGDIPEGYSVSREKKERFSLILESASTNQTSMYLCASVGGVGQPQHFGDGTRLSIL.

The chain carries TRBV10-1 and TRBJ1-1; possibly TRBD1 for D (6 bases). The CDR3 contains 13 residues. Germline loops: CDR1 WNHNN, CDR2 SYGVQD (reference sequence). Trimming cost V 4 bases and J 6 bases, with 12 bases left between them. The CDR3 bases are TGCGCCAGCAGTGGGGACACGGTTTCTGAAGCTTTCTTT. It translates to CASSGDTVSEAFF.

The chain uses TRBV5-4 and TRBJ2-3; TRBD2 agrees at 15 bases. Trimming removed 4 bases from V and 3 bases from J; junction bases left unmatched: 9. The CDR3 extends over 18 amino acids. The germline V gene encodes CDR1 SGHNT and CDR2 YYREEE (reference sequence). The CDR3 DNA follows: TGTGCCAGCAGCATCGGGACTAGCGGGGGGATTGGGACAGATACGCAGTATTTT. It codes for CASSIGTSGGIGTDTQYF.

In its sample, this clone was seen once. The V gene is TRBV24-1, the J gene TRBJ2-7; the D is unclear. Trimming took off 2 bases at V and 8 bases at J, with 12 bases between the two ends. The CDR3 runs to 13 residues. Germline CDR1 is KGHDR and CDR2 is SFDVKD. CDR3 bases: TGTGCCACCAGTGATTCCGTGGATGGGCAGCAGTACTTC. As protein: CATSDSVDGQQYF.

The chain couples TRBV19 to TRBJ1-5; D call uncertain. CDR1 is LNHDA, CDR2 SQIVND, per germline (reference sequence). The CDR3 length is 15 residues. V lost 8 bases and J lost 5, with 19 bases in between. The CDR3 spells CASQTEAQNYQPQHF. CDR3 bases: TGTGCCAGTCAGACTGAGGCTCAGAACTATCAGCCCCAGCATTTT.